This TCR beta chain emerged from a study of shared clonotypes between healthy human individuals. Sequencing used immunoSEQ multiplex PCR; TCRdb keeps in-frame clones, though not all of them. The sample carries over 1.5 million clones, 98% recorded once. Source material: naive CD4+ T cells sorted from blood. Subset meaning: CD45RA+ positively selected. This TCR was recovered from a man younger than 45 in good health.

CDR3 loop: CASSQQADRGRGAFF. CDR3 nucleotides: TGCGCCAGCAGCCAACAAGCCGACAGGGGGCGCGGGGCTTTCTTT. The chain has TRBV4-3 and TRBJ1-1; 10 nucleotides align to TRBD1. J lost 11 bases, V lost 2 bases, and 11 bases had no gene match. The CDR3 consists of 15 residues. Germline lookup yields CDR1 LGHNA and CDR2 YSLEER.